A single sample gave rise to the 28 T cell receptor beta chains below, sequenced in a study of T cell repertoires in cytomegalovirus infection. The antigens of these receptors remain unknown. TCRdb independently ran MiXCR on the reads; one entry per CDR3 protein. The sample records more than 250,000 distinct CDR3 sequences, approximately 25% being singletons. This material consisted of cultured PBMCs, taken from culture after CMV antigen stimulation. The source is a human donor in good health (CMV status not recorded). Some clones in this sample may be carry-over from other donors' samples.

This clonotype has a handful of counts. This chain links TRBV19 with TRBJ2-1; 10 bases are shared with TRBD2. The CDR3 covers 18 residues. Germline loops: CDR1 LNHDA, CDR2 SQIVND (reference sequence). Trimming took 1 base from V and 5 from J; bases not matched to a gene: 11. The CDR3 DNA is TGTGCCAGTAGTATAGTTCTAGCGGGGGATACCACAGACAATGAGCAGTTCTTC. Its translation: CASSIVLAGDTTDNEQFF.

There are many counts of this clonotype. This CDR3 reads CASSPRSGAAEAFF. The CDR3 DNA reads TGTGCCAGCAGCCCCAGGAGTGGGGCGGCGGAAGCTTTCTTT. This rearrangement joins TRBV7-2 to TRBJ1-1; a weak D match, TRBD1 (5 bases). This CDR3 is built from 14 residues. Germline assignment: CDR1 SGHTA and CDR2 FQGNSA. V was clipped by 5 bases and J by 8 bases, with 18 bases between them.

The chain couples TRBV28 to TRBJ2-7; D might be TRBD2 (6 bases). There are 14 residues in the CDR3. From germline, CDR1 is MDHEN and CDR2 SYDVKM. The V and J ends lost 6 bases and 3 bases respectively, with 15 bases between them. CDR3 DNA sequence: TGTGCCAGCAGCCGTAGCGGCCCCGGCTACGAGCAGTACTTC. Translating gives CASSRSGPGYEQYF. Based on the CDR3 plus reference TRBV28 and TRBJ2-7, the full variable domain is DVKVTQSSRYLVKRTGEKVFLECVQDMDHENMFWYRQDPGLGLRLIYFSYDVKMKEKGDIPEGYSVSREKKERFSLILESASTNQTSMYLCASSRSGPGYEQYFGPGTRLTVT.

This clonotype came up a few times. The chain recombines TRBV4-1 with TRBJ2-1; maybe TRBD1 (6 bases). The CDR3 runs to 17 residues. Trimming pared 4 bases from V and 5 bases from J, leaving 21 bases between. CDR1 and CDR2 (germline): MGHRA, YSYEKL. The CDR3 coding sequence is TGCGCCAGCAGCCCTGGGACATTAGGGTTCTACGACAATGAGCAGTTCTTC. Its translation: CASSPGTLGFYDNEQFF.

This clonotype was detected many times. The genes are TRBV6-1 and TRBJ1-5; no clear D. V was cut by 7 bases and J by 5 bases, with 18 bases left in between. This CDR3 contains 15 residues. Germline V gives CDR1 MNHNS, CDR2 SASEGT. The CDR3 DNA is TGTGCCAGCATAAATGTCGTCCCCGGAGATCAGCCCCAGCATTTT. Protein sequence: CASINVVPGDQPQHF.

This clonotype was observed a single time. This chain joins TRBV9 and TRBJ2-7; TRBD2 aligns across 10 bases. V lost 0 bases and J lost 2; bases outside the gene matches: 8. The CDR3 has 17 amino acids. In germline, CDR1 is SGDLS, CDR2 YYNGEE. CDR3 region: CASSVAAGTSDTYEQYF. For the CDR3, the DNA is TGTGCCAGCAGCGTAGCAGCCGGGACTAGCGATACCTACGAGCAGTACTTC.

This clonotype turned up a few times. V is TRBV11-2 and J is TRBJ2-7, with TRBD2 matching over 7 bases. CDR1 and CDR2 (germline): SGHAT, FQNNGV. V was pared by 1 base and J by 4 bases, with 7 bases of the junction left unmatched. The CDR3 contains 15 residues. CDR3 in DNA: TGTGCCAGCAGCTTAGTGGGGGGGACTGGGTACGAGCAGTACTTC. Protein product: CASSLVGGTGYEQYF.

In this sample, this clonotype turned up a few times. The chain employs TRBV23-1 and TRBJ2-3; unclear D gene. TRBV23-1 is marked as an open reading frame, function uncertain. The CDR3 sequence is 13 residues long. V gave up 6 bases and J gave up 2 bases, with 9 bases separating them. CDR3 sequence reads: CASRTGDTDTQYF. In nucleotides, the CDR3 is TGCGCCAGCAGGACTGGTGACACAGATACGCAGTATTTT.

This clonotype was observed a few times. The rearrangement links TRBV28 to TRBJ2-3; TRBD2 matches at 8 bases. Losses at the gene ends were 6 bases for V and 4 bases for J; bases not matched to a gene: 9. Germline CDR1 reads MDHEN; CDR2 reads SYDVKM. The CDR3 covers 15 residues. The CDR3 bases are TGTGCCAGCAGCCACGGGGGGGCTGTGGCAGATACGCAGTATTTT. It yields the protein CASSHGGAVADTQYF.

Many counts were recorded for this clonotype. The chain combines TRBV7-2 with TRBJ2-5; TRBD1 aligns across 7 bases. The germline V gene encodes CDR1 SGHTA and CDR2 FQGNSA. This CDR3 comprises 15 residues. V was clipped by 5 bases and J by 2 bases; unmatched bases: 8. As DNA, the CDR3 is TGTGCCAGCAGCCCAATCCGGGACAGTCAAGAGACCCAGTACTTC. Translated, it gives CASSPIRDSQETQYF.

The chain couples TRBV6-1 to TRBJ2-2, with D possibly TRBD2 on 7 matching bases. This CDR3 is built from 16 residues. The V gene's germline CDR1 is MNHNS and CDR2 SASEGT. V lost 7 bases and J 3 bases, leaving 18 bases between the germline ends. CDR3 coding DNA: TGTGCCAGCACCCGAAGGGGGGGCGTCGACACCGGGGAGCTGTTTTTT. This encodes CASTRRGGVDTGELFF.

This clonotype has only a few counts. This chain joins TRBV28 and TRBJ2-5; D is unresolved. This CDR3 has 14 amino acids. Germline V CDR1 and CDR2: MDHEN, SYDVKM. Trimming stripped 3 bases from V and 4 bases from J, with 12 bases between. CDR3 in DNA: TGTGCCAGCAGTTTTATCCAGGCACGAGAGACCCAGTACTTC. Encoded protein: CASSFIQARETQYF. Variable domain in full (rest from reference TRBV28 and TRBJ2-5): DVKVTQSSRYLVKRTGEKVFLECVQDMDHENMFWYRQDPGLGLRLIYFSYDVKMKEKGDIPEGYSVSREKKERFSLILESASTNQTSMYLCASSFIQARETQYFGPGTRLLVL.

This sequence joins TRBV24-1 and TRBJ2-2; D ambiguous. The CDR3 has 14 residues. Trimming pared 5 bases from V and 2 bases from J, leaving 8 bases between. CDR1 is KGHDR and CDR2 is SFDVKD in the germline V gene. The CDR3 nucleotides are TGTGCCACCAGTGGCGGAATAAACACCGGGGAGCTGTTTTTT. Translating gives CATSGGINTGELFF.

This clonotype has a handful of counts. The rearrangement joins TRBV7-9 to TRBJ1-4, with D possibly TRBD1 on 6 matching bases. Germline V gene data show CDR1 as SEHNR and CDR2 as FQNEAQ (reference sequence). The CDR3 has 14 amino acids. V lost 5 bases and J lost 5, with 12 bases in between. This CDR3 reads CASSGQRVNEKLFF. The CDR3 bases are TGTGCCAGCAGCGGACAGAGGGTAAATGAAAAACTGTTTTTT.

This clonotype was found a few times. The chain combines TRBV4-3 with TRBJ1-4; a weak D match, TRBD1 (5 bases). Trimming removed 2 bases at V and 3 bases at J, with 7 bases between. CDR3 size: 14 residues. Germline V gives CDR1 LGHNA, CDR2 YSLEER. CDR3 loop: CASSQWGANEKLFF. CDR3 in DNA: TGCGCCAGCAGCCAATGGGGCGCTAATGAAAAACTGTTTTTT.

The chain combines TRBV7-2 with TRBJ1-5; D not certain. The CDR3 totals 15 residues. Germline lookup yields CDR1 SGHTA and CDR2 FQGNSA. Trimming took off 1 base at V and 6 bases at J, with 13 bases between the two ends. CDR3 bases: TGTGCCAGCAGCTTAGTAGGGCTCGGCAGTCAGCCCCAGCATTTT. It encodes CASSLVGLGSQPQHF.

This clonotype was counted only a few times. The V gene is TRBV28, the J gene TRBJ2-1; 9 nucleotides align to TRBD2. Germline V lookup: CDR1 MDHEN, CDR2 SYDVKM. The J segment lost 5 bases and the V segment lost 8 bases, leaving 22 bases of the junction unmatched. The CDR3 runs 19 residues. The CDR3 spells CASHLRGWTAGGPNNEQFF. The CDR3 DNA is TGTGCCAGCCATTTGAGGGGCTGGACAGCGGGAGGACCCAACAATGAGCAGTTCTTC.

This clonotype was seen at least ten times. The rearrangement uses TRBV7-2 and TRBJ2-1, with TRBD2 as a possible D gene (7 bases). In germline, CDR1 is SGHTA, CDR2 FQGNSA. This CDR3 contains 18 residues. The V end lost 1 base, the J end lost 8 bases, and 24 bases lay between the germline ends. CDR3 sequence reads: CASSLVHSGGESHHEQFF. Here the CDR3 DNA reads TGTGCCAGCAGCTTAGTCCATTCGGGGGGCGAGTCTCATCATGAGCAGTTCTTC.

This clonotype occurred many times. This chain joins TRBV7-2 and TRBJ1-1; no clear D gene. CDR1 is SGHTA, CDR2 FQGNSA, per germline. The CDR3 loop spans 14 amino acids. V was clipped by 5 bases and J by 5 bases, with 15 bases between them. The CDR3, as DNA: TGTGCCAGCAGCACTCACGCGGTAGATACTGAAGCTTTCTTT. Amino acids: CASSTHAVDTEAFF.

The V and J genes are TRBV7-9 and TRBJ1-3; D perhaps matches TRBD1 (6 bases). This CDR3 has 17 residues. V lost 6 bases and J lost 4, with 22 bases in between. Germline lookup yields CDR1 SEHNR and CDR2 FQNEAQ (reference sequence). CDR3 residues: CASSFKPSRGTGNTIYF. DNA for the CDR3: TGTGCCAGCAGTTTCAAGCCATCCAGGGGTACAGGAAACACCATATATTTT.

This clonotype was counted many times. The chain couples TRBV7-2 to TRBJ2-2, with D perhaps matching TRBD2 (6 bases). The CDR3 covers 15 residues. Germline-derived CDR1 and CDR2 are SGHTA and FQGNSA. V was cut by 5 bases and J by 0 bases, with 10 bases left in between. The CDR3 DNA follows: TGTGCCAGCAGCCGTGGACTATCGAACACCGGGGAGCTGTTTTTT. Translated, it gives CASSRGLSNTGELFF.

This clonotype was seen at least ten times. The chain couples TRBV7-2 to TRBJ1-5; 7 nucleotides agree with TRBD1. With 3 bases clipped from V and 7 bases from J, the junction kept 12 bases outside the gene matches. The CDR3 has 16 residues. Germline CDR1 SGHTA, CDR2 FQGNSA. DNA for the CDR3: TGTGCCAGCAGCTTGGGGCAGGGGGTCCAGGGACAGCCCCAGCATTTT. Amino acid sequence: CASSLGQGVQGQPQHF. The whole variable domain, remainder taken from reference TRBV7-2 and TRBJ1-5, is GAGVSQSPSNKVTEKGKDVELRCDPISGHTALYWYRQSLGQGLEFLIYFQGNSAPDKSGLPSDRFSAERTGGSVSTLTIQRTQQEDSAVYLCASSLGQGVQGQPQHFGDGTRLSIL.

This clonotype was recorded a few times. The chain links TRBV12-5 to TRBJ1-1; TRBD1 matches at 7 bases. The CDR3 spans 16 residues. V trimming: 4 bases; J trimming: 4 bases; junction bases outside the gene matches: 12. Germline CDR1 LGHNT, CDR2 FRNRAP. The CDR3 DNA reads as TGTGCTAGTGGTTCCCCGCAGGGGGGAATACTCACTGAAGCTTTCTTT. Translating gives CASGSPQGGILTEAFF.

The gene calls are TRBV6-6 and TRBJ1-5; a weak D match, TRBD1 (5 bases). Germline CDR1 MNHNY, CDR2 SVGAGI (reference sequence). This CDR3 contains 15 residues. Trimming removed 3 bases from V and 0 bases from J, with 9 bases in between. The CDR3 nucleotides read TGTGCCAGCAGTTATTCCGACAGTAGCAATCAGCCCCAGCATTTT. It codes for CASSYSDSSNQPQHF.

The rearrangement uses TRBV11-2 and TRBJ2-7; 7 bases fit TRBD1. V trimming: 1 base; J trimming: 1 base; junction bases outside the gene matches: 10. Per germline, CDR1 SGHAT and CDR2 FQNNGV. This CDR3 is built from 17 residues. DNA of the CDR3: TGTGCCAGCAGCTTAGCGGCACAGGGGTCACGATCCTACGAGCAGTACTTC. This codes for CASSLAAQGSRSYEQYF.

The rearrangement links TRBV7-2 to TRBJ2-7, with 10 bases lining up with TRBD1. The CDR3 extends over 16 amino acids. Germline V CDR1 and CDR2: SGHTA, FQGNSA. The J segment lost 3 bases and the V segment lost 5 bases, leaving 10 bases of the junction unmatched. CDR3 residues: CASSIGRDRGYYEQYF. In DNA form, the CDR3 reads TGTGCCAGCAGCATTGGCCGGGACAGGGGATACTACGAGCAGTACTTC. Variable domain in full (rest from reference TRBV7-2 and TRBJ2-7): GAGVSQSPSNKVTEKGKDVELRCDPISGHTALYWYRQSLGQGLEFLIYFQGNSAPDKSGLPSDRFSAERTGGSVSTLTIQRTQQEDSAVYLCASSIGRDRGYYEQYFGPGTRLTVT.

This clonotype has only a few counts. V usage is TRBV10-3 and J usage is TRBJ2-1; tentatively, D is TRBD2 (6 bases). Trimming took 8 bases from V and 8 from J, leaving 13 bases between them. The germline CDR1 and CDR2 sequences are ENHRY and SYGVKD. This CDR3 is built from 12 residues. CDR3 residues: CAIRRDDHEQFF. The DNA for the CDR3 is TGTGCCATCCGGCGGGATGATCATGAGCAGTTCTTC.

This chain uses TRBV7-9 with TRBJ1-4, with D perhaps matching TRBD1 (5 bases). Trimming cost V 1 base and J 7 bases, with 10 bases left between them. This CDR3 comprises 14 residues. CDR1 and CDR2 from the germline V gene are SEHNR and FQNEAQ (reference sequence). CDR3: CASSLEGTGEKLFF. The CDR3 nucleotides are TGTGCCAGCAGCTTAGAGGGGACTGGTGAAAAACTGTTTTTT.